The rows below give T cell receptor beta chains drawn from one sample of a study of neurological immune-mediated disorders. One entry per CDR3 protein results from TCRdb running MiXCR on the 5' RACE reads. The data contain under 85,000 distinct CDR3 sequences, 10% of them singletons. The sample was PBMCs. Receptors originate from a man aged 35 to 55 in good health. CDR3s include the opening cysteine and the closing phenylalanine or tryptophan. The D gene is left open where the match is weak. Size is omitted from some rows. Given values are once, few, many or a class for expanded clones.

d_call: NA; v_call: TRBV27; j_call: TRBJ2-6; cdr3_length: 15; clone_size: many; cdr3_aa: CASSPQFSGANVLTF; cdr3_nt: TGTGCCAGCAGTCCTCAGTTCTCTGGGGCCAACGTCCTGACTTTC
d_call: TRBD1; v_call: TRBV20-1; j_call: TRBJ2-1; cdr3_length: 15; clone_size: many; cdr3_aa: CSARNRGVNYNEQFF; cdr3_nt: TGCAGTGCTAGAAACAGGGGAGTTAACTACAATGAGCAGTTCTTC
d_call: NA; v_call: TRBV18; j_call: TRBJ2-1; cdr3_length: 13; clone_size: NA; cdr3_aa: CASSPGPGSEQFF; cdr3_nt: TGTGCCAGCTCACCAGGCCCGGGGAGTGAGCAGTTCTTC
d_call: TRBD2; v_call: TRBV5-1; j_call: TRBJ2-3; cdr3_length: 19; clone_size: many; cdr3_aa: CASSSLNLESSGVTDTQYF; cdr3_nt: TGCGCCAGCAGCTCGCTAAATCTCGAGTCTAGCGGGGTTACAGATACGCAGTATTTT
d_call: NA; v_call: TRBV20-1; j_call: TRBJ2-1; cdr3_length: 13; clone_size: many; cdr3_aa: CSARTTKYNEQFF; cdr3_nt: TGCAGTGCTCGGACTACAAAATACAATGAGCAGTTCTTC
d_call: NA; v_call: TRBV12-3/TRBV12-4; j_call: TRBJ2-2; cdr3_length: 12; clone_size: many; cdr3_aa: CASEWVPGELFF; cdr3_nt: TGTGCCAGCGAGTGGGTCCCTGGGGAGCTGTTTTTT
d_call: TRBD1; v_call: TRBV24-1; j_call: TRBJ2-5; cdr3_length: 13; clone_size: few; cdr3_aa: CATRQGAKETQYF; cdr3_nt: TGTGCCACCCGACAGGGGGCGAAAGAGACCCAGTACTTC
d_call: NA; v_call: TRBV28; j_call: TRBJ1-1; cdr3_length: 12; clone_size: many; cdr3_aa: CASSPQRAQAFF; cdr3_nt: TGTGCCAGCAGTCCCCAAAGGGCGCAAGCTTTCTTT
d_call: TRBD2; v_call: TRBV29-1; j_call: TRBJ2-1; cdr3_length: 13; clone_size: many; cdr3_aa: CSAREGAYNEQFF; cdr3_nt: TGCAGCGCCCGGGAGGGAGCCTACAATGAGCAGTTCTTC
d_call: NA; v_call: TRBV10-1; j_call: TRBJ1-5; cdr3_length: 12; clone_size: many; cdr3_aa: CASSDRNQPQHF; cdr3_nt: TGCGCCAGCAGTGATCGAAATCAGCCCCAGCATTTT
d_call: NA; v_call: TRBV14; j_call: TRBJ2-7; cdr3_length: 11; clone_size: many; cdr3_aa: CASSPGQKQYF; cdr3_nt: TGTGCCAGCAGCCCCGGGCAGAAGCAGTACTTC
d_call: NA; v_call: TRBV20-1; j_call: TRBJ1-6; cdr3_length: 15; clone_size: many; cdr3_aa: CSANPNGEPNSPLHF; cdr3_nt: TGCAGTGCTAACCCTAATGGAGAACCTAATTCACCCCTCCACTTT
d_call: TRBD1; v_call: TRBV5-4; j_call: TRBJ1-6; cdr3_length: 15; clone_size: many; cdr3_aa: CASSFIGTGVSPLHF; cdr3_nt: TGTGCCAGCAGCTTTATCGGGACAGGGGTCTCCCCCCTCCACTTT
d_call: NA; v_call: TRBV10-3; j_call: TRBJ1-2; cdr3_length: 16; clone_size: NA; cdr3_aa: CAISESTRRGGYGYTF; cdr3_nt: TGTGCCATCAGTGAGTCGACTCGCAGGGGCGGGTATGGCTACACCTTC
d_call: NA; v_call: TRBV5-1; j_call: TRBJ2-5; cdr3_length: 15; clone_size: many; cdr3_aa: CASSFEGRLEETQYF; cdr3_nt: TGCGCCAGCAGCTTCGAAGGGAGGCTTGAGGAGACCCAGTACTTC
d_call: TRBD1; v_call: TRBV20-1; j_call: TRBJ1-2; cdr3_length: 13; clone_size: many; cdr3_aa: CSATETGNYGYTF; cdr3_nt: TGCAGTGCGACCGAGACAGGGAACTATGGCTACACCTTC
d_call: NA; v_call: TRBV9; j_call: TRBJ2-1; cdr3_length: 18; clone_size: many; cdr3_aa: CASSARTGKSSSYNEQFF; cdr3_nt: TGTGCCAGCAGCGCTCGGACGGGAAAATCCAGCTCCTACAATGAGCAGTTCTTC
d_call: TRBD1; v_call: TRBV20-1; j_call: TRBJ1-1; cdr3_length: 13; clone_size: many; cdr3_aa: CSAPPRGRTEAFF; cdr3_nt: TGCAGTGCCCCCCCCAGGGGGCGGACTGAAGCTTTCTTT
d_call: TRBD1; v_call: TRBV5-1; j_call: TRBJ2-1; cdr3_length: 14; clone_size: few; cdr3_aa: CASLRDRGNNEQFF; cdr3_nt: TGCGCCAGTCTCCGGGACAGGGGAAACAATGAGCAGTTCTTC
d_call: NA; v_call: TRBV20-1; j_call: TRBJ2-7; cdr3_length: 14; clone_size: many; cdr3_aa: CSARDPGPAYEQYF; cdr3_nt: TGCAGTGCTAGAGATCCGGGGCCAGCCTACGAGCAGTACTTC
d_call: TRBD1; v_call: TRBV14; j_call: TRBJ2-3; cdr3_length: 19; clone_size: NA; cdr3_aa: CASSQDWARGRRKADTQYF; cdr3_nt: TGTGCCAGCAGCCAAGATTGGGCCAGGGGGCGCCGGAAAGCAGATACGCAGTATTTT
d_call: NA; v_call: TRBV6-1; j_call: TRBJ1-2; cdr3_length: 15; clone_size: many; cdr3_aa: CASSELNPGMLSYTF; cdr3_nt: TGTGCCAGCAGTGAATTAAACCCGGGCATGCTTAGCTACACCTTC
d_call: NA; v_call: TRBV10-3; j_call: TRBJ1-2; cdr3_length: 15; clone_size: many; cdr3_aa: CAISEVKGVYDGYTF; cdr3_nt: TGTGCCATCAGTGAAGTAAAGGGGGTTTATGATGGCTACACCTTC
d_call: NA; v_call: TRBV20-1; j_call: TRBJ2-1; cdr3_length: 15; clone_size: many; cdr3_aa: CSPAPGTPQYNEQFF; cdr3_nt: TGCAGTCCCGCCCCGGGAACCCCACAATACAATGAGCAGTTCTTC
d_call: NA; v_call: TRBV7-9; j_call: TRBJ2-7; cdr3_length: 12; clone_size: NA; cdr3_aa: CASSLGGLLAYF; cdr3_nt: TGTGCCAGCAGCCTAGGGGGACTCTTGGCGTACTTC